These 8 T cell receptor beta chains were sequenced from one sample in a study of OX40 agonist ivuxolimab in advanced cancers. Measured with immunoSEQ multiplex PCR; TCRdb has only the in-frame clones, and not every one. This sample yields over 50,000 clones, of which more than 85% are seen a single time; 13% belongs to the top ten. Material: CD4+ or CD8+ T cells sorted from blood, obtained in a trial of the OX40 agonist ivuxolimab. These receptors originate from an adult with an advanced solid tumor such as melanoma, head and neck, liver or kidney cancer.

V gene TRBV19 combines with J gene TRBJ1-2; perhaps TRBD1 as D (6 bases). There are 14 residues in the CDR3. Trimming cost V 7 bases and J 4 bases, with 16 bases left between them. Germline-derived CDR1 and CDR2 are LNHDA and SQIVND (reference sequence). The CDR3 DNA is TGTGCCAGTACCATTGGGGGGGCTGGCTATGGCTACACCTTC. Translated, it gives CASTIGGAGYGYTF.

The chain joins TRBV7-9 to TRBJ1-2; D might be TRBD1 (6 bases). The CDR3 runs to 14 residues. In germline, CDR1 is SEHNR, CDR2 FQNEAQ (reference sequence). V lost 1 base to trimming and J lost 8 bases, with 14 bases between them. CDR3 sequence reads: CASSLEATGRGYTF. The CDR3 coding sequence is TGTGCCAGCAGCTTAGAGGCGACAGGTCGGGGCTACACCTTC.

The chain links TRBV4-3 to TRBJ2-7; no definite D call. The CDR3 is made up of 13 amino acids. Between the trimmed V and J ends, which lost 1 base and 3 bases, there was a span of 7 bases. Germline V gives CDR1 LGHNA, CDR2 YSLEER. CDR3 region: CASSQGSRYEQYF. CDR3 sequence (DNA): TGCGCCAGCAGCCAAGGGAGCCGCTACGAGCAGTACTTC.

The V gene is TRBV30, the J gene TRBJ2-1; 9 bases map to TRBD1. The CDR3 extends over 15 amino acids. J lost 3 bases, V lost 2 bases, and 5 bases had no gene match. CDR1 and CDR2 (germline): GTSNPN, SVGIG (reference sequence). The CDR3 DNA reads TGTGCCTGGAGTTCTACAGGGGGCGGCTACAATGAGCAGTTCTTC. Its translation is CAWSSTGGGYNEQFF. Full variable domain (rest looked up from reference TRBV30 and TRBJ2-1): SQTIHQWPATLVQPVGSPLSLECTVEGTSNPNLYWYRQAAGRGLQLLFYSVGIGQISSEVPQNLSASRPQDRQFILSSKKLLLSDSGFYLCAWSSTGGGYNEQFFGPGTRLTVL.

The chain joins TRBV21-1 to TRBJ2-3; the table's TRBD1 call for D was not verified on the DNA. TRBV21-1 is a listed pseudogene. There are 17 residues in the CDR3. CDR3 amino acids: CASSPRDRCWSTDTQYF. The DNA for the CDR3 is TGTGCCAGCAGCCCTCGGGACAGATGTTGGAGCACAGATACGCAGTATTTT.

The CDR3 DNA follows: TGCGCCAGCAGCTTTTACCCTAGCGGGAGCCTGAACACCGGGGAGCTGTTTTTT. It codes for CASSFYPSGSLNTGELFF. The rearrangement joins TRBV5-1 to TRBJ2-2, with 10 bases matching TRBD2. With V trimmed by 2 bases and J by 1 base, 8 bases remained unmatched. The CDR3 spans 18 residues. CDR1 SGHRS and CDR2 YFSETQ come from the germline V gene.

This chain uses TRBV30 with TRBJ2-3; D possibly uses TRBD1 or TRBD2 (5 bases each). The CDR3 has 13 amino acids. Germline V gene data show CDR1 as GTSNPN and CDR2 as SVGIG (reference sequence). Deletions cut 1 base from V and 8 bases from J, with 13 bases between. The DNA for the CDR3 is TGTGCCTGGAGTGCCACACCGGGACCTACGCAGTATTTT. Translating gives CAWSATPGPTQYF.

The rearrangement joins TRBV4-1 to TRBJ2-2, with 7 bases fitting TRBD1. Trimming cost V 4 bases and J 2 bases; bases outside gene matches: 13. CDR1 and CDR2 from the germline V gene are MGHRA and YSYEKL. The CDR3 is 18 residues long. The CDR3: CASSPQTPGQLNTGELFF. DNA of the CDR3: TGCGCCAGCAGCCCCCAAACCCCGGGACAGTTAAACACCGGGGAGCTGTTTTTT.